The T cell receptor beta chain under discussion was sequenced for a study of human T cells and chemical hapten exposure. Whole-study context: There were weekly diphenylcyclopropenone doses to the scalp for patients throughout the approximately 24-week study. General study findings and limits: High-frequency TCRs, those above 1 in 1000, stayed the same after DPC sensitization.

V lost 3 bases and J lost 0, with 8 bases in between. Per germline, CDR1 DFQATT and CDR2 SNEGSKA (reference sequence). This CDR3 spans 14 amino acids. For the library, individual cDNA molecules each received unique molecular identifiers. A single record per CDR3 protein comes from TCRdb applying MiXCR to the RACE reads. The table lists tens of thousands of distinct CDR3 sequences, roughly 8.8% of them singletons, with around 14% in the top ten. Time point denoted: pre-sensitization, week 0. Treatment in this sample: therapeutic diphenylcyclopropenone sensitization with weekly scalp DPC. Unfractionated whole blood yielded the extracted total RNA. This clonotype was seen many times. Its antigen is currently unknown.

The TCR sequence derives from a woman aged 40 to 55 with alopecia areata. Some clones in this sample may be carry-over from other donors' samples. This chain connects TRBV20-1 to TRBJ2-2; possible D gene TRBD1, 5 bases. Sequenced material: whole blood, taken in connection with sensitization to the hapten diphenylcyclopropenone (DPC). The CDR3 DNA reads TGCAGTGCTAGGGAAGGGGCGAACACCGGGGAGCTGTTTTTT. It yields the protein CSAREGANTGELFF.